One and the same sample provided the 18 T cell receptor beta chains below, sequenced in a study of blood T cell repertoires in COVID-19. The protocol was immunoSEQ multiplex PCR, while the TCRdb copy is restricted to in-frame clones and leaves out a portion. Of about 87,000 clones in the sample, 86% were seen once. Sequencing was done on a sample of peripheral blood. The source is a human donor in a cohort sampled during active COVID-19.

The chain has TRBV3-1 (or the pseudogene TRBV3-2) and TRBJ2-2; no definite D call. Germline V CDR1 and CDR2: LGHDT, YNNKEL (reference sequence). CDR3 length: 15 amino acids. Trimming stripped 1 base from V and 2 bases from J, with 8 bases between. CDR3 loop: CASSQVRINTGELFF. In DNA, the CDR3 is TGTGCCAGCAGCCAAGTCAGGATAAACACCGGGGAGCTGTTTTTT.

The chain couples TRBV28 to TRBJ2-2; possible D gene TRBD2, 6 bases. V was trimmed by 8 bases and J by 8 bases, leaving 12 bases between them. In germline, CDR1 is MDHEN, CDR2 SYDVKM. There are 12 residues in the CDR3. The chain's CDR3 is CASLPRGGELFF. CDR3 sequence (DNA): TGTGCCAGCCTCCCGCGGGGAGGGGAGCTGTTTTTT.

The chain carries TRBV3-1 (or the pseudogene TRBV3-2) and TRBJ2-3; TRBD2 matches 10 bases. CDR1 is LGHDT and CDR2 is YNNKEL in the germline V gene (reference sequence). The trim removed 4 bases at V and 7 bases at J, leaving 8 bases unmatched. The CDR3 runs to 15 residues. The CDR3 here is CASSPLVSGGNTQYF. As DNA, the CDR3 is TGTGCCAGCAGCCCCCTAGTTAGCGGGGGGAATACGCAGTATTTT.

The V call is TRBV14, the J call TRBJ2-7; no definite D call. The V and J ends lost 0 bases and 1 base respectively, with 10 bases between them. Germline CDR1 and CDR2: SGHDN and FVKESK. CDR3 length: 15 amino acids. The CDR3 region is CASSQDWQSSYEQYF. CDR3 DNA sequence: TGTGCCAGCAGCCAAGATTGGCAGTCTTCCTACGAGCAGTACTTC.

V usage is TRBV3-1 (or the pseudogene TRBV3-2) and J usage is TRBJ1-1; D unclear. Germline CDR1 reads LGHDT; CDR2 reads YNNKEL (reference sequence). This CDR3 is 13 amino acids long. V was cut by 4 bases and J by 5 bases, with 11 bases left in between. The CDR3 protein is CASSRGGRTEAFF. Here the CDR3 DNA reads TGTGCCAGCAGCCGTGGTGGTCGGACTGAAGCTTTCTTT.

CDR3 coding DNA: TGCGCCAGCAGTCATGGGCCTAGCGGATACAATGAGCAGTTCTTC. Translation gives CASSHGPSGYNEQFF. V is TRBV4-3 and J is TRBJ2-1; 7 bases agree with TRBD2. The CDR3 loop spans 15 amino acids. Trimming took 6 bases from V and 4 from J; bases not matched to a gene: 9. Germline V gene lookup returns CDR1 LGHNA and CDR2 YSLEER.

The J gene is TRBJ2-5, the V gene TRBV13, with 11 bases matching TRBD2. The CDR3 has 16 residues. V shed 5 bases, J shed 2 bases, and the junction held 7 bases outside the gene matches. Germline V gene sequence: CDR1 PRHDT, CDR2 FYEKMQ (reference sequence). CDR3 residues: CASSGRGLAEQETQYF. For the CDR3, the DNA is TGTGCCAGCAGCGGTCGGGGACTAGCGGAGCAAGAGACCCAGTACTTC.

The chain has TRBV28 and TRBJ1-1, with D possibly TRBD1 on 6 matching bases. The CDR3 extends over 16 amino acids. CDR1 MDHEN and CDR2 SYDVKM come from the germline V gene. Trimming removed 7 bases from V and 1 base from J, with 19 bases in between. The chain's CDR3 is CASTELRGQRNTEAFF. The CDR3 DNA reads TGTGCCAGCACCGAACTCCGGGGACAAAGGAACACTGAAGCTTTCTTT.

CDR3 residues: CAISESKTSTDTQYF. In DNA form, the CDR3 reads TGTGCCATCAGTGAGTCCAAAACTAGCACAGATACGCAGTATTTT. This sequence joins TRBV10-3 and TRBJ2-3, with no clear D. The germline V gene encodes CDR1 ENHRY and CDR2 SYGVKD. V was cut by 0 bases and J by 0 bases, with 7 bases left in between. This CDR3 region has 15 residues.

The V call is TRBV13, the J call TRBJ2-7; a weak D match, TRBD2 (5 bases). CDR3 size: 14 residues. Between the trimmed V and J ends, which lost 3 bases and 6 bases, there was a span of 15 bases. The germline gives CDR1 PRHDT, CDR2 FYEKMQ (reference sequence). The CDR3 here is CASSFKRSRPEQYF. The CDR3 DNA reads as TGTGCCAGCAGCTTTAAGCGGAGTCGACCCGAGCAGTACTTC.

The chain joins TRBV20-1 to TRBJ2-5, with D possibly TRBD1 on 6 matching bases. CDR3 size: 11 residues. Trimming pared 7 bases from V and 7 bases from J, leaving 13 bases between. The germline V gene encodes CDR1 DFQATT and CDR2 SNEGSKA (reference sequence). CDR3 nucleotide sequence: TGCAGTGAAAGCATAGGGGGGACCCAGTACTTC. It codes for CSESIGGTQYF.

In this sample, this clone turned up once. The chain combines TRBV15 with TRBJ1-5; 9 bases fit TRBD1. The CDR3 length is 14 residues. The junction had 2 bases not matched to a gene; V was cut back by 1 base and J by 7 bases. CDR1 is LNHNV, CDR2 YYDKDF, per germline (reference sequence). Here the CDR3 DNA reads TGTGCCACCAGCAGAGGTACAGGGGGCCAGCCCCAGCATTTT. As protein: CATSRGTGGQPQHF.

The chain has TRBV6-5 and TRBJ2-7, with 11 positions matching TRBD2. Germline CDR1 MNHEY, CDR2 SVGAGI. The CDR3 runs to 15 residues. With 5 bases clipped from V and 1 base from J, the junction kept 4 bases outside the gene matches. The CDR3: CASSPGLAASYEQYF. Written as DNA, the CDR3 is TGTGCCAGCAGTCCGGGACTAGCGGCATCCTACGAGCAGTACTTC.

Notes on this clone: Mismatch with germline at one junction end may stem from a read error. V gene TRBV11-2 combines with J gene TRBJ2-1, with 12 bases matching TRBD2. This CDR3 region has 14 residues. CDR1 is SGHAT and CDR2 is FQNNGV in the germline V gene. CDR3 sequence (DNA): TGTGCCAGCAGCTTAGATCGACTAGCGGGAGCGATTCTCTTC. Encoded protein: CASSLDRLAGAILF.

A single count supports this clone. V and J are TRBV28 and TRBJ1-5; a possible D gene is TRBD1 (5 bases). This CDR3 comprises 14 residues. Trimming shortened V by 5 bases and J by 6 bases, and 14 bases separated the two germline ends. Germline V gene lookup returns CDR1 MDHEN and CDR2 SYDVKM. The CDR3 here is CASSPTGGFQPQHF. DNA of the CDR3: TGTGCCAGCAGTCCCACGGGGGGGTTTCAGCCCCAGCATTTT. Full variable domain (rest looked up from reference TRBV28 and TRBJ1-5): DVKVTQSSRYLVKRTGEKVFLECVQDMDHENMFWYRQDPGLGLRLIYFSYDVKMKEKGDIPEGYSVSREKKERFSLILESASTNQTSMYLCASSPTGGFQPQHFGDGTRLSIL.

This chain joins TRBV7-8 and TRBJ1-3; weak D call: TRBD1 (5 bases). V shed 2 bases and J shed 8 bases, with 10 bases lying between them. Germline assignment: CDR1 SGHVS and CDR2 FQNEAQ. The CDR3 length is 13 residues. The CDR3 DNA sequence: TGTGCCAGCAGCTTACAGGGTGGGCACACCATATATTTT. This gives the protein CASSLQGGHTIYF.

This sequence joins TRBV27 and TRBJ1-1; perhaps TRBD1 as D (6 bases). The CDR3 spans 17 residues. Between the trimmed V and J ends, which lost 3 bases and 0 bases, there was a span of 17 bases. Looked up from germline, CDR1 is MNHEY and CDR2 is SMNVEV (reference sequence). DNA for the CDR3: TGTGCCAGCAGTTTTGGGGACATCAGAATTTTGAACACTGAAGCTTTCTTT. Translation gives CASSFGDIRILNTEAFF.

The genes are TRBV18 and TRBJ1-1; D gene uncertain. The germline gives CDR1 KGHSH, CDR2 LQKENI. Between the trimmed V and J ends, which lost 6 bases and 3 bases, there was a span of 8 bases. The CDR3 is made up of 12 amino acids. CDR3 region: CASSIDDTEAFF. The CDR3 DNA is TGTGCCAGCTCGATAGATGACACTGAAGCTTTCTTT.